This T cell receptor beta chain comes out of a study of control samples from healthy donors and cancer patients. Germline V gene sequence: CDR1 SEHNR, CDR2 FQNEAQ (reference sequence). The CDR3 is 14 residues long. Clones were read by immunoSEQ multiplex PCR, and TCRdb kept only the in-frame ones, dropping some. Among 90,000 to 110,000 clones, roughly 91% were seen once, and the ten largest hold 17%. As concerns this clone: At one end the junction does not follow the germline gene, possibly because of a read error.

The source of this sequence is a woman in her forties or fifties in good health. The chain has TRBV7-9 and TRBJ2-7; either TRBD1 or TRBD2 may fit D (5 bases each). Material for sequencing was blood. The CDR3 sequence is CAGSLRGSSYEQYF. The CDR3 nucleotides are TGTGCCGGCAGCTTGAGGGGAAGCTCCTACGAGCAGTACTTC. Variable domain in full (rest from reference TRBV7-9 and TRBJ2-7): DTGVSQNPRHKITKRGQNVTFRCDPISEHNRLYWYRQTLGQGPEFLTYFQNEAQLEKSRLLSDRFSAERPKGSFSTLEIQRTEQGDSAMYLCAGSLRGSSYEQYFGPGTRLTVT.